The sequence of this T cell receptor (beta chain) was determined in a study of Ad26.COV2.S vaccination and SARS-CoV-2 variants. Overall study: A COV1001 Ad26.COV2.S trial-arm participant provided the sample. The vaccine Ad26.COV2.S was put into the muscle once, or twice with 56 days between.

As to treatment: approximately 18 received Ad26.COV2.S at low or high dose, single or two shots; about 5 received placebo; per-sample allocation not given. Day 63 following the first vaccine or placebo injection was when the samples were taken. Donation came from an adult in Boston who was aged 18-55 years. Comment on this clone: Its target is not known.

Study-wide results and caveats: It is possible that the TCR breadth and depth analyses underestimated the total T cell responses.

Sequencing was performed with immunoSEQ multiplex PCR; in TCRdb, only in-frame clones are kept and a portion is missing. The profile covers 250,000 to 300,000 clones, with approximately 87% appearing a single time and 2.5% to 3.5% taken by the ten largest. The source material was peripheral blood, sampled in a trial of Ad26.COV2.S vaccine versus placebo. The receptor comes from a person aged 18-60 years who received the Ad26.COV2.S COVID-19 vaccine or a placebo.

CDR3 sequence: CASSFTGGNDEAFF. The CDR3, as DNA: TGTGCCAGCAGCTTCACAGGGGGCAACGATGAAGCTTTCTTT. The rearrangement joins TRBV7-9 to TRBJ1-1; 9 nucleotides agree with TRBD1. Germline-derived CDR1 and CDR2 are SEHNR and FQNEAQ (reference sequence). The CDR3 is 14 amino acids. Losses at the gene ends were 3 bases for V and 7 bases for J; bases not matched to a gene: 6. The whole variable domain, remainder taken from reference TRBV7-9 and TRBJ1-1, is DTGVSQNPRHKITKRGQNVTFRCDPISEHNRLYWYRQTLGQGPEFLTYFQNEAQLEKSRLLSDRFSAERPKGSFSTLEIQRTEQGDSAMYLCASSFTGGNDEAFFGQGTRLTVV.